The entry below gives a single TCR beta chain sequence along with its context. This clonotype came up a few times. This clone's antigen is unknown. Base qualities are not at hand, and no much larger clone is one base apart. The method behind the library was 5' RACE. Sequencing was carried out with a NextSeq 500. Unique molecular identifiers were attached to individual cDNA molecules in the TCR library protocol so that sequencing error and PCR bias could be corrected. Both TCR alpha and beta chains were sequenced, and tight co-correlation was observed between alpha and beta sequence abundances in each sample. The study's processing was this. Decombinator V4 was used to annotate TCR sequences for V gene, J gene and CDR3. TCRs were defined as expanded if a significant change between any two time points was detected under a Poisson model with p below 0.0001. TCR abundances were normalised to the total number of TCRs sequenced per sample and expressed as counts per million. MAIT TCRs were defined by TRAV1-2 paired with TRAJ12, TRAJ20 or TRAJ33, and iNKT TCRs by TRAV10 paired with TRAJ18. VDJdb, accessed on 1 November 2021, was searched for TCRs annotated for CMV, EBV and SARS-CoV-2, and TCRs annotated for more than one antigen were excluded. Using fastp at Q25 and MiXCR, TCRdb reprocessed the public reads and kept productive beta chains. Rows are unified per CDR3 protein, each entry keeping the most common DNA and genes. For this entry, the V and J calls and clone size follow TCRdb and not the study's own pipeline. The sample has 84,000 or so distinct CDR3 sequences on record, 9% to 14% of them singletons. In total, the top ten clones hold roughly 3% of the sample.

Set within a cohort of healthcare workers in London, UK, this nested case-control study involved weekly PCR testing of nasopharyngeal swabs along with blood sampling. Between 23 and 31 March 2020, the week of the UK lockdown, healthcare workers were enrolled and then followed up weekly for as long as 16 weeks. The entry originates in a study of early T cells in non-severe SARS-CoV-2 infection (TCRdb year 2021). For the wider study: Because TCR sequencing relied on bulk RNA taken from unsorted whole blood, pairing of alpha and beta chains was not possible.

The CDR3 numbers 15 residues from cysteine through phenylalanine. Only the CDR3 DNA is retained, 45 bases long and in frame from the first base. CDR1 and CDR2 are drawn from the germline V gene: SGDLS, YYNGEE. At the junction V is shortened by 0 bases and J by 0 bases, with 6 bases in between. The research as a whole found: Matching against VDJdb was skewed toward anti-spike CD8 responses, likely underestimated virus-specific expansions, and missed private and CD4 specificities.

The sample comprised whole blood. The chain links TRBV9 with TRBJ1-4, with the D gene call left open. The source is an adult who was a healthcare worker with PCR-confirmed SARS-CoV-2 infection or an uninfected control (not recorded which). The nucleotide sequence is TGTGCCAGCAGCGTAGGGGTCGCAACTAATGAAAAACTGTTTTTT. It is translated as CASSVGVATNEKLFF.